This T cell receptor (beta chain) was identified in a study of blood T cell repertoires in COVID-19. Study-wide context: Acute and convalescent COVID-19 samples came from the United States, Italy and Spain.

Clones were read by immunoSEQ multiplex PCR, and TCRdb kept only the in-frame ones, dropping some. The table includes nearly 200,000 clones, roughly nine tenths detected once. The study counted Cohort 3 donors as recovered given two negative PCRs, clearance, or symptom resolution. The germline gives CDR1 MGHDK, CDR2 SYGVNS. CDR3 length: 17 amino acids. Trimming left V 1 base short and J 1 base short, with 15 bases between. Sequencing was carried out using PBMCs or T cells enriched from blood (not recorded which). The receptor comes from a woman in her late teens or twenties who had recovered from COVID-19. The chain recombines TRBV25-1 with TRBJ2-3; D might be TRBD1 (5 bases). CDR3 residues: CASSESRTLFGTDTQYF. The CDR3 nucleotides read TGTGCCAGCAGTGAATCAAGGACACTATTTGGCACAGATACGCAGTATTTT.